Below, 27 T cell receptor beta chains from the same sample are listed, as sequenced in a study of cytomegalovirus exposure and HLA in healthy donors. Vbeta (60) and Jbeta (13) primers were used in the PCR. Data came from immunoSEQ multiplex PCR; TCRdb stores just in-frame clones and leaves some out. The repertoire holds approximately 120,000 clones, with about 77% as singletons. Sequencing input: PBMCs. The receptors come from a man in his forties or fifties in good health and CMV-seronegative.

Here the CDR3 DNA reads TGTGCCAGCAGGTCAACAGGGGGCACTGAAGCTTTCTTT. This translates into CASRSTGGTEAFF. The V and J genes are TRBV7-8 and TRBJ1-1; 8 positions agree with TRBD1. The CDR3 sequence is 13 residues long. The V gene's germline CDR1 is SGHVS and CDR2 FQNEAQ. V was clipped by 6 bases and J by 4 bases; unmatched bases: 4.

This clone was counted a few times. Since a much larger clone is just one base distant, this may be a read error. The J gene is TRBJ1-1, the V gene TRBV7-8; TRBD1 matches 9 bases. V shed 3 bases and J 4 bases; nucleotides not matched to a gene: 0. This CDR3 has 13 residues. The germline V gene encodes CDR1 SGHVS and CDR2 FQNEAQ. The CDR3 loop is CASSLTGGTEAFF. CDR3 coding DNA: TGTGCCAGCAGCTTGACAGGGGGCACTGAAGCTTTCTTT.

The chain combines TRBV27 with TRBJ2-5, with D possibly being TRBD2 (6 bases). From germline, CDR1 is MNHEY and CDR2 SMNVEV (reference sequence). Deletions cut 2 bases from V and 4 bases from J, with 11 bases between. The CDR3 is 14 amino acids. This CDR3 is CASSLRQAGETQYF. The CDR3 nucleotides are TGTGCCAGCAGTTTACGTCAAGCGGGAGAGACCCAGTACTTC.

This clone is a singleton in its sample. J is TRBJ2-5 and V is TRBV19, with 7 bases that match TRBD2. With V trimmed by 5 bases and J by 5 bases, 5 bases remained unmatched. The CDR3 sequence is 13 residues long. Germline assignment: CDR1 LNHDA and CDR2 SQIVND (reference sequence). The CDR3 DNA reads as TGTGCCAGTAGTTCCCAGGGAGGGGAGACCCAGTACTTC. This encodes CASSSQGGETQYF.

V and J are TRBV7-2 and TRBJ1-2; a weak D match, TRBD1 (5 bases). Germline assignment: CDR1 SGHTA and CDR2 FQGNSA. Trimming removed 1 base from V and 4 bases from J, with 10 bases in between. This CDR3 is built from 14 residues. The CDR3 loop reads CASSLEKGIYGYTF. The CDR3 DNA reads TGTGCCAGCAGCTTAGAAAAGGGGATCTATGGCTACACCTTC.

The chain couples TRBV19 to TRBJ1-5; 9 nucleotides agree with TRBD1. CDR1 and CDR2 from the germline V gene are LNHDA and SQIVND (reference sequence). CDR3 length: 17 amino acids. The V segment lost 1 base and the J segment 1 base; nucleotides outside the gene matches: 5. The CDR3 DNA sequence: TGTGCCAGTAGTATAGCGGTGACAGGGGGAAGCAATCAGCCCCAGCATTTT. It specifies CASSIAVTGGSNQPQHF.

This clone was seen only once. This chain's CDR3 is CASSETSGSTDTQYF. CDR3 nucleotide sequence: TGTGCCAGCAGCGAGACTAGCGGGTCCACAGATACGCAGTATTTT. The chain employs TRBV5-8 and TRBJ2-3; TRBD2 matches at 10 bases. J gave up 2 bases and V 4 bases, and 4 bases lay outside the gene matches. The germline V gene has CDR1 SGHTS and CDR2 YDEGEE. The length of the CDR3 is 15 residues.

V usage is TRBV11-2 and J usage is TRBJ1-2, with TRBD1 matching 8 bases. After removal of 5 bases from V and 6 bases from J, the junction contained 11 bases not matched to a gene. Germline CDR1 and CDR2: SGHAT and FQNNGV. This CDR3 contains 15 residues. CDR3: CASSTDRQGIHGYTF. The CDR3 DNA follows: TGTGCCAGCAGCACCGACCGACAGGGGATTCATGGCTACACCTTC.

The chain is built from TRBV18 and TRBJ1-1, with D perhaps TRBD1 (5 bases). Trimming took off 4 bases at V and 0 bases at J, with 12 bases between the two ends. The CDR3 consists of 15 residues. Germline lookup yields CDR1 KGHSH and CDR2 LQKENI. The CDR3, as DNA: TGTGCCAGCTCACAGGGACTCCCTATGAACACTGAAGCTTTCTTT. It yields the protein CASSQGLPMNTEAFF.

The chain carries TRBV7-6 and TRBJ1-4; TRBD1 might be the D (5 bases). The CDR3 extends over 16 amino acids. V lost 4 bases to trimming and J lost 4 bases, with 16 bases between them. The germline gives CDR1 SGHVS, CDR2 FNYEAQ. The CDR3 loop reads CASSSAPGTDNEKLFF. The CDR3 nucleotides are TGTGCCAGCAGCTCCGCTCCCGGGACTGATAATGAAAAACTGTTTTTT.

The chain carries TRBV10-3 and TRBJ1-5, with a weak D call TRBD1 (6 bases). This CDR3 has 13 amino acids. Trimming shortened V by 4 bases and J by 2 bases, and 6 bases separated the two germline ends. Germline assignment: CDR1 ENHRY and CDR2 SYGVKD. CDR3 nucleotides: TGTGCCATCAGTGGACAGGGCAATCAGCCCCAGCATTTT. This codes for CAISGQGNQPQHF.

The V gene is TRBV6-6, the J gene TRBJ1-2; D is possibly TRBD1 (5 bases). CDR3 size: 14 residues. The germline CDR1 and CDR2 sequences are MNHNY and SVGAGI (reference sequence). V shed 6 bases and J shed 6 bases, with 17 bases lying between them. The CDR3 reads CASSYPGGEDGYTF. DNA of the CDR3: TGTGCCAGCAGCTACCCCGGGGGGGAGGATGGCTACACCTTC.

This clone was counted only a few times. This chain joins TRBV27 and TRBJ1-2, with D possibly being TRBD1 (5 bases). Germline V CDR1 and CDR2: MNHEY, SMNVEV (reference sequence). The V end lost 2 bases, the J end lost 7 bases, and 14 bases lay between the germline ends. The CDR3 length is 14 residues. The CDR3 sequence: CASSLDNRSGGYTF. The CDR3 bases are TGTGCCAGCAGTTTAGATAACAGGAGTGGTGGCTACACCTTC.

The V gene is TRBV11-2, the J gene TRBJ2-1; tentative D call: TRBD1 (6 bases). The germline CDR1 and CDR2 sequences are SGHAT and FQNNGV. V lost 5 bases and J lost 0, with 17 bases in between. This CDR3 contains 17 residues. This CDR3 reads CASSALAQGASYNEQFF. CDR3 bases: TGTGCCAGCAGCGCCCTGGCACAGGGCGCCTCCTACAATGAGCAGTTCTTC.

V is TRBV2 and J is TRBJ2-4, with 8 bases matching TRBD2. CDR3 length equals 14 residues. From germline, CDR1 is SNHLY and CDR2 FYNNEI. The V gene end was trimmed by 8 bases and the J gene end by 3 bases; junction bases not matched to a gene: 6. The CDR3 region is CASGREGDKNIQYF. The CDR3 DNA reads TGTGCCAGCGGTCGGGAGGGAGACAAAAACATTCAGTACTTC.

The chain uses TRBV7-3 and TRBJ2-2; TRBD2 agrees at 10 bases. V was pared by 5 bases and J by 0 bases, with 3 bases of the junction left unmatched. Germline CDR1 and CDR2: SGHTA and FQGTGA. The CDR3 loop spans 16 amino acids. CDR3 sequence: CASSILAGPNTGELFF. The CDR3 DNA follows: TGTGCCAGCAGCATACTAGCGGGACCGAACACCGGGGAGCTGTTTTTT.

The rearrangement links TRBV5-1 to TRBJ2-3; 9 bases fit TRBD2. Germline V lookup: CDR1 SGHRS, CDR2 YFSETQ. The CDR3 length is 15 residues. After removal of 2 bases from V and 2 bases from J, the junction contained 3 bases not matched to a gene. The CDR3 region is CASSLLAGPTDTQYF. As DNA, the CDR3 is TGCGCCAGCAGCTTACTAGCGGGTCCCACAGATACGCAGTATTTT.

The chain couples TRBV28 to TRBJ1-3; D remains ambiguous. This CDR3 is built from 13 residues. Germline V gene lookup returns CDR1 MDHEN and CDR2 SYDVKM. V was cut by 2 bases and J by 6 bases, with 8 bases left in between. CDR3 bases: TGTGCCAGCAGTTTAGGTCTGGCAAACACCATATATTTT. This translates into CASSLGLANTIYF.

V usage is TRBV7-9 and J usage is TRBJ2-3; D is possibly TRBD2 (5 bases). CDR3 length: 14 residues. V was trimmed by 4 bases and J by 5 bases, leaving 13 bases between them. Per germline, CDR1 SEHNR and CDR2 FQNEAQ (reference sequence). CDR3 coding DNA: TGTGCCAGCAGCTCGACCGGAGGAGGAGATACGCAGTATTTT. The encoded protein is CASSSTGGGDTQYF.

The V gene is TRBV6-5, the J gene TRBJ1-6; no clear D gene. This CDR3 has 13 amino acids. Germline values: CDR1 MNHEY, CDR2 SVGAGI. V lost 6 bases and J 10 bases, leaving 13 bases between the germline ends. CDR3 in DNA: TGTGCCAGCAGCCGGGATATCGACTCACCCCTCCACTTT. Encoded protein: CASSRDIDSPLHF.

The chain uses TRBV29-1 and TRBJ2-1; maybe TRBD2 (5 bases). This CDR3 is 14 amino acids long. V was pared by 4 bases and J by 2 bases, with 12 bases between. In germline, CDR1 is SQVTM, CDR2 ANQGSEA. The CDR3 coding sequence is TGCAGCGTTGTTAGCGAGAGGACCTACAATGAGCAGTTCTTC. Its translation is CSVVSERTYNEQFF.

The rearrangement uses TRBV29-1 and TRBJ2-7; D perhaps matches TRBD2 (5 bases). Trimming stripped 4 bases from V and 6 bases from J, with 10 bases between. Germline assignment: CDR1 SQVTM and CDR2 ANQGSEA. The CDR3 has 11 residues. CDR3 region: CSVVAGVEQYF. Written as DNA, the CDR3 is TGCAGCGTTGTAGCCGGGGTCGAGCAGTACTTC.

The chain links TRBV27 to TRBJ1-4; 9 nucleotides match TRBD1. This CDR3 comprises 16 residues. V gave up 2 bases and J gave up 7 bases; unmatched junction bases: 8. Germline CDR1 reads MNHEY; CDR2 reads SMNVEV (reference sequence). CDR3 amino acids: CASSLRTQGAGEKLFF. Here the CDR3 DNA reads TGTGCCAGCAGTTTAAGGACACAGGGGGCGGGTGAAAAACTGTTTTTT.

V gene TRBV11-1 combines with J gene TRBJ2-7; 8 bases are shared with TRBD1. Trimming took 6 bases from V and 6 from J; bases not matched to a gene: 7. Germline V CDR1 and CDR2: SGHAT, FQDESV (reference sequence). The CDR3 sequence is 13 residues long. The CDR3 reads CASSLTDRGEQYF. CDR3 sequence (DNA): TGTGCCAGCAGTCTTACCGACAGGGGCGAGCAGTACTTC. The entire variable domain, with the rest obtained from reference TRBV11-1 and TRBJ2-7, is as follows: EAEVAQSPRYKITEKSQAVAFWCDPISGHATLYWYRQILGQGPELLVQFQDESVVDDSQLPKDRFSAERLKGVDSTLKIQPAELGDSAMYLCASSLTDRGEQYFGPGTRLTVT.

This clone was picked up many times. The chain uses TRBV4-3 and TRBJ2-5, with D perhaps TRBD1 (5 bases). Germline values: CDR1 LGHNA, CDR2 YSLEER. This CDR3 spans 13 amino acids. V was clipped by 0 bases and J by 6 bases, with 8 bases between them. The CDR3 sequence: CASSQDRVKTQYF. The CDR3 DNA follows: TGCGCCAGCAGCCAAGACAGGGTAAAGACCCAGTACTTC.

The gene calls are TRBV29-1 and TRBJ1-5; 9 nucleotides line up with TRBD1. This CDR3 has 15 residues. V lost 4 bases to trimming and J lost 9 bases; unmatched junction nucleotides: 13. The V gene's germline CDR1 is SQVTM and CDR2 ANQGSEA. DNA of the CDR3: TGCAGCGTTGGAGAGAAACAGGGGGCCGGGGGGCCCCAGCATTTT. This gives the protein CSVGEKQGAGGPQHF.

The chain links TRBV25-1 to TRBJ2-1, with TRBD1 identical over 8 bases. The CDR3 covers 16 residues. J lost 5 bases, V lost 1 base, and 7 bases had no gene match. The germline CDR1 and CDR2 sequences are MGHDK and SYGVNS. This chain's CDR3 is CASSESKGTGNNEQFF. In DNA form, the CDR3 reads TGTGCCAGCAGTGAATCCAAGGGGACAGGAAACAATGAGCAGTTCTTC.